This T cell receptor beta chain emerged from a study of blood T cell repertoires in COVID-19. For the study at large: Samples taken during acute and convalescent COVID-19 were collected in the United States, Italy and Spain. The cDNA or gDNA used as material had been derived from T cells, B-cell-depleted T cells, or PBMCs.

Looked up from germline, CDR1 is LNHDA and CDR2 is SQIVND (reference sequence). Trimming at V came to 4 bases and at J to 0 bases, leaving 5 bases not matched to a gene. CDR3 length: 17 residues. Data came from immunoSEQ multiplex PCR; TCRdb stores just in-frame clones and leaves some out. The table has about 190,000 clones, around 84% seen once; the top ten hold approximately 19%. The source is a human donor in a cohort sampled during active COVID-19. J is TRBJ2-4 and V is TRBV19; 11 nucleotides agree with TRBD2. Sequencing was done on a sample of peripheral blood. CDR3: CASSTETSGVAKNIQYF. The CDR3 bases are TGTGCCAGTAGTACAGAGACTAGCGGGGTAGCCAAAAACATTCAGTACTTC.